This T cell receptor beta chain derives from a study of blood T cell repertoires in COVID-19. The repertoire was sequenced with immunoSEQ multiplex PCR; TCRdb's copy has only in-frame clones and lacks some. Of around 100,000 clones in the sample, 84% were seen once. CDR3 length equals 17 residues. Trimming took 1 base from V and 2 from J, leaving 15 bases between them. Per the germline V gene, CDR1 is SGHDN and CDR2 is FVKESK. The sequencing sample was made of peripheral blood. This clonotype was obtained from a man in his 60s with acute or convalescent COVID-19. V usage is TRBV14 and J usage is TRBJ2-1; D is possibly TRBD2 (6 bases). CDR3 in DNA: TGTGCCAGCAGCCAAGTGACCAGCGGGCTTACCTACAATGAGCAGTTCTTC. Encoded protein: CASSQVTSGLTYNEQFF.